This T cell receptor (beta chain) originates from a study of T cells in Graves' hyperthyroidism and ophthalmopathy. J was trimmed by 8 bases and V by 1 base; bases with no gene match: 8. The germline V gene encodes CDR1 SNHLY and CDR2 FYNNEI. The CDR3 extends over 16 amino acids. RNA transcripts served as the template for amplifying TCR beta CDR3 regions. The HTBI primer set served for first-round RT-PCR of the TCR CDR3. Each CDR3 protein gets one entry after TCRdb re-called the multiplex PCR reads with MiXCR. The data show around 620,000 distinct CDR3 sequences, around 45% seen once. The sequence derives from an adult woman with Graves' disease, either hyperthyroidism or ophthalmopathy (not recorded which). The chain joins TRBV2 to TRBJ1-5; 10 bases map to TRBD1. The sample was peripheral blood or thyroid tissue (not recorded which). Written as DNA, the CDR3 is TGTGCCAGCAGTGAAGGAGACAGGGGGCGCGAGGAGCCCCAGCATTTT. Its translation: CASSEGDRGREEPQHF.